The rows below give T cell receptor beta chains drawn from one sample of a study of OX40 agonist ivuxolimab in advanced cancers. This table comes from immunoSEQ multiplex PCR, and its TCRdb copy is limited to in-frame clones, with some not included. The sample lists some 43,000 clones; around nine tenths were seen once. The source material was CD4+ or CD8+ T cells sorted from blood, sampled in a trial of the OX40 agonist ivuxolimab. Source of these receptors: an adult with an advanced solid tumor such as melanoma, head and neck, liver or kidney cancer. The conserved cysteine and the conserved F or W are not part of the CDR3 here. A D gene is named only where the DNA matches it firmly.

V	J	D	CDR3
TRBV9	TRBJ2-3	NA	ASSVGAGHTDTQY
TRBV5-4	TRBJ2-3	TRBD2	ASSLAGGPTDTQY
TRBV29-1	TRBJ1-4	TRBD1	SVDQGVGEKLF
TRBV7-6	TRBJ1-4	NA	ASSLGRGEKLF
TRBV14	TRBJ2-7	TRBD1	ASSRDRVFEAYEQY
TRBV6-5	TRBJ1-1	NA	ASTKQGRYTEAF
TRBV18	TRBJ1-1	NA	ASSPTGMNTEAF
TRBV18	TRBJ1-3	TRBD1	ASSDRGTLSGNTIY
TRBV11-2	TRBJ2-7	NA	ASTAWTSRPSYEQY
TRBV2	NA	NA	ASSESGYEQY
TRBV19	TRBJ1-2	NA	ASTFLGWYGYT
TRBV9	TRBJ2-5	TRBD2	ASSPRVGTSGMETQY
TRBV25-1	TRBJ2-3	NA	ASSAPGAEARGDTQY
TRBV20-1	TRBJ2-5	NA	SADHLATQY
TRBV30	TRBJ2-7	NA	AWGDNYEQY
TRBV18	TRBJ1-3	NA	ASSPSATFSGNTIY
TRBV6-1	TRBJ1-2	NA	ASSEDVGMGYT
TRBV9	TRBJ2-7	TRBD1	ASSVEETGGREQY
TRBV7-9	TRBJ2-1	TRBD2	ASSSGVIYNEQF
TRBV19	TRBJ1-1	NA	ASSMSIEAF
TRBV9	TRBJ2-1	TRBD2	ASSVGGLGSYNEQF
TRBV5-1	TRBJ2-6	TRBD1	ASSSRDRGGRGANVLT
TRBV6-1	TRBJ2-5	NA	ASSDRGLETQY
TRBV6-4	TRBJ2-1	TRBD1	ASSPQGAVYNEQF
TRBV4-1	TRBJ2-1	TRBD2	ASSPQTSGVYNEQF
TRBV2	TRBJ1-2	NA	ARRDVRDAYGYT
TRBV2	TRBJ2-1	NA	ASSTPGLKQF
TRBV6-1	TRBJ2-7	NA	ASLTGNSYEQY
TRBV14	TRBJ2-3	NA	ASSQATGDTQY
TRBV28	TRBJ2-1	NA	ASSSRSLGNEQF
TRBV25-1	TRBJ1-1	NA	ASPRRTEAF
TRBV9	TRBJ2-3	NA	ASSVAATDTQY
TRBV9	TRBJ2-7	NA	ASSVGPLGSGDYEQY
TRBV5-8	TRBJ1-4	TRBD1	ASSAGQGVEKLF
TRBV7-3	TRBJ2-7	NA	ASSSGTGEQY
TRBV28	TRBJ1-2	NA	ASSFLRGYT
TRBV29-1	TRBJ1-1	TRBD1	SVERFISRGADTEAF
TRBV18	TRBJ2-3	NA	ASSPLKGGGTDTQY
TRBV19	TRBJ2-7	NA	ASSEDKSYEQY
TRBV6-5	TRBJ1-5	NA	ASKGVGGNQPQH
TRBV6-1	TRBJ1-4	NA	ASSEDDSEGEKLF